This T cell receptor beta chain was captured by sequencing in a study of lymphopenia after photon versus proton radiotherapy. Regarding the study as a whole: In patients who died, overall survival fell as post-nadir TCR diversity dropped more. Proton therapy kept repertoires fairly stable, unlike photons, which gained effector/memory cells. Post-nadir diversity loss with photons came from oligoclonal expansion, particularly CD8+ Temra cells.

Remarks on this clone: The antigen is unknown.

There are 16 residues in the CDR3. The V end lost 2 bases, the J end lost 5 bases, and 13 bases lay between the germline ends. From germline, CDR1 is KGHSH and CDR2 LQKENI. TCRdb's table, derived via immunoSEQ multiplex PCR, lists solely in-frame clones and lacks some. The data contain tens of thousands of clones, around 90% of them seen just once; the ten biggest clones take up around 50%. The chain uses TRBV18 and TRBJ2-6; perhaps TRBD2 as D (5 bases). Source: peripheral blood, taken from a patient treated with proton-based radiotherapy. The receptor comes from a woman in her sixties or seventies with cholangiocarcinoma. Some clones in this sample may be carry-over from other donors' samples. The CDR3 loop is CASSPNEGLRANVLTF. In DNA form, the CDR3 reads TGTGCCAGCTCACCAAACGAGGGCCTTAGGGCCAACGTCCTGACTTTC.